Following are 15 T cell receptor beta chains from one sample sequenced in a study of T cell repertoires in cytomegalovirus infection. These receptors have no known antigen. TCRdb ran MiXCR on the reads and lists one entry per CDR3 protein. The sample has 650,000 to 900,000 distinct CDR3 sequences, 32% seen once. The input for sequencing was cultured CD8+ T cells from PBMCs, taken from culture after CMV antigen stimulation. Receptors originate from a human donor in good health (CMV status not recorded). Some clones in this sample may be carry-over from other donors' samples.

The chain joins TRBV27 to TRBJ2-3; 8 bases align to TRBD1. The length of the CDR3 is 17 residues. J was trimmed by 6 bases and V by 7 bases; bases with no gene match: 18. Per the germline V gene, CDR1 is MNHEY and CDR2 is SMNVEV (reference sequence). The CDR3 DNA reads as TGTGCCAGCACTCTTATGCCCATGAGACAGGGGATTGATACGCAGTATTTT. Amino acid sequence: CASTLMPMRQGIDTQYF.

There are a few counts of this clonotype. The rearrangement links TRBV20-1 to TRBJ1-1; no definite D call. CDR1 is DFQATT, CDR2 SNEGSKA, per germline (reference sequence). The CDR3 has 14 amino acids. Trimming pared 4 bases from V and 0 bases from J, leaving 12 bases between. The CDR3 region has the DNA TGCAGTGCTAACCCTCCTCGGATGAACACTGAAGCTTTCTTT. The encoded protein is CSANPPRMNTEAFF.

This chain uses TRBV6-6 with TRBJ2-3; 9 bases are a match to TRBD1. Trimming removed 8 bases from V and 7 bases from J; junction bases left unmatched: 7. The CDR3 has 13 residues. Germline V lookup: CDR1 MNHNY, CDR2 SVGAGI (reference sequence). DNA for the CDR3: TGTGCCAGCCTGGACAGGGGCGACCATACGCAGTATTTT. Its protein is CASLDRGDHTQYF.

The CDR3, as DNA: TGTGCCAGCAGTTTATCCGGGACAGGGCTGGCCGGGGAGCTGTTTTTT. As protein: CASSLSGTGLAGELFF. This chain joins TRBV27 and TRBJ2-2; 9 bases fit TRBD1. The V segment lost 0 bases and the J segment 6 bases; nucleotides outside the gene matches: 5. The germline V gene encodes CDR1 MNHEY and CDR2 SMNVEV (reference sequence). The CDR3 runs to 16 residues.

A few counts support this clonotype. The chain combines TRBV29-1 with TRBJ1-5; 8 bases agree with TRBD1. The ends lost 6 bases at V and 5 bases at J; junction bases unmatched: 9. CDR3 length: 14 residues. Germline lookup yields CDR1 SQVTM and CDR2 ANQGSEA. CDR3 loop: CSVARGQGDQPQHF. In DNA form, the CDR3 reads TGCAGCGTGGCCCGAGGACAGGGCGATCAGCCCCAGCATTTT.

The chain is built from TRBV19 and TRBJ1-2, with 8 bases matching TRBD1. J lost 0 bases, V lost 4 bases, and 10 bases had no gene match. The germline V gene encodes CDR1 LNHDA and CDR2 SQIVND (reference sequence). CDR3 size: 17 residues. The CDR3 DNA follows: TGTGCCAGTAGTACTACCGGGACAGGACCTTCTAACTATGGCTACACCTTC. This gives the protein CASSTTGTGPSNYGYTF.

The V call is TRBV6-2 or TRBV6-3, the J call TRBJ1-2, with D maybe TRBD1 (6 bases). Germline V lookup: CDR1 MNHEY, CDR2 SVGEGT. The germline V and J ends were trimmed by 5 bases and 5 bases, with 12 bases remaining between them. CDR3 length: 13 residues. The CDR3 coding sequence is TGTGCCAGCAGTATACACAGGGATTATGGCTACACCTTC. Its translation is CASSIHRDYGYTF.

This rearrangement joins TRBV28 to TRBJ1-2; D is uncertain. With 6 bases removed from V and 4 bases from J, the gap between germline ends came to 15 bases. The CDR3 contains 14 residues. Germline V gives CDR1 MDHEN, CDR2 SYDVKM. The CDR3 reads CASSPEEGTYGYTF. CDR3 sequence (DNA): TGTGCCAGCAGCCCCGAGGAGGGAACCTATGGCTACACCTTC.

The chain combines TRBV7-4 with TRBJ1-2; D not certain. Germline V CDR1 and CDR2: SGHVT, SQSDAQ. The germline V and J ends were trimmed by 9 bases and 6 bases, with 14 bases remaining between them. The CDR3 extends over 12 amino acids. The DNA for the CDR3 is TGTGCCAGTAGCCCCGGACGGAATGGCTACACCTTC. It is translated as CASSPGRNGYTF.

Ten or more counts support this clonotype. This chain connects TRBV7-9 to TRBJ2-2; D may be TRBD1 (5 bases). Germline V lookup: CDR1 SEHNR, CDR2 FQNEAQ (reference sequence). The V gene lost 3 bases and the J gene lost 3 bases, with 11 bases spanning the gap. CDR3 length equals 15 residues. CDR3 sequence reads: CASSFPFRDTGELFF. DNA for the CDR3: TGTGCCAGCAGCTTCCCTTTCAGGGACACCGGGGAGCTGTTTTTT. The full variable domain, rest sourced from reference TRBV7-9 and TRBJ2-2, is DTGVSQNPRHKITKRGQNVTFRCDPISEHNRLYWYRQTLGQGPEFLTYFQNEAQLEKSRLLSDRFSAERPKGSFSTLEIQRTEQGDSAMYLCASSFPFRDTGELFFGEGSRLTVL.

The chain has TRBV13 and TRBJ1-5; a weak D match, TRBD1 (6 bases). Germline V gene sequence: CDR1 PRHDT, CDR2 FYEKMQ (reference sequence). V was pared by 4 bases and J by 7 bases, with 14 bases between. The CDR3 loop spans 14 amino acids. The CDR3 nucleotides read TGTGCCAGCAGCTCCCGTGGGGGGGCGCAGCCCCAGCATTTT. Encoded protein: CASSSRGGAQPQHF.

The J gene is TRBJ1-1, the V gene TRBV5-4, with a tentative D call TRBD1 (6 bases). Germline V lookup: CDR1 SGHNT, CDR2 YYREEE (reference sequence). The CDR3 runs to 13 residues. Trimming removed 4 bases from V and 6 bases from J, with 13 bases in between. The CDR3 coding sequence is TGTGCCAGCAGCGGAGGGGGTTTCGCTGAAGCTTTCTTT. Protein: CASSGGGFAEAFF.

This clonotype came up a few times. The chain combines TRBV7-9 with TRBJ2-1; D gene uncertain. Trimming removed 1 base from V and 4 bases from J, with 8 bases in between. CDR1 SEHNR and CDR2 FQNEAQ come from the germline V gene (reference sequence). The CDR3 runs to 14 residues. The CDR3 DNA follows: TGTGCCAGCAGCTTAGTAAGGCGGTACAATGAGCAGTTCTTC. As protein: CASSLVRRYNEQFF.

There are a few counts of this clonotype. The rearrangement uses TRBV6-6 and TRBJ2-2; 8 nucleotides align to TRBD1. The CDR3 covers 15 residues. J was trimmed by 3 bases and V by 10 bases; bases with no gene match: 10. Germline CDR1 and CDR2: MNHNY and SVGAGI (reference sequence). The CDR3 here is CATLRDRTYTGELFF. CDR3 DNA: TGTGCCACTCTGCGGGACAGGACATACACCGGGGAGCTGTTTTTT.

About this clonotype itself: At one boundary the junction diverges from the germline segment, which might be a read error. V gene TRBV9 combines with J gene TRBJ2-7; D remains ambiguous. Germline-derived CDR1 and CDR2 are SGDLS and YYNGEE. There are 13 residues in the CDR3. The CDR3 nucleotides are TGTGCCAGCAGCGTAGATCCCACCTACAAGCAGTACTTC. Encoded protein: CASSVDPTYKQYF.